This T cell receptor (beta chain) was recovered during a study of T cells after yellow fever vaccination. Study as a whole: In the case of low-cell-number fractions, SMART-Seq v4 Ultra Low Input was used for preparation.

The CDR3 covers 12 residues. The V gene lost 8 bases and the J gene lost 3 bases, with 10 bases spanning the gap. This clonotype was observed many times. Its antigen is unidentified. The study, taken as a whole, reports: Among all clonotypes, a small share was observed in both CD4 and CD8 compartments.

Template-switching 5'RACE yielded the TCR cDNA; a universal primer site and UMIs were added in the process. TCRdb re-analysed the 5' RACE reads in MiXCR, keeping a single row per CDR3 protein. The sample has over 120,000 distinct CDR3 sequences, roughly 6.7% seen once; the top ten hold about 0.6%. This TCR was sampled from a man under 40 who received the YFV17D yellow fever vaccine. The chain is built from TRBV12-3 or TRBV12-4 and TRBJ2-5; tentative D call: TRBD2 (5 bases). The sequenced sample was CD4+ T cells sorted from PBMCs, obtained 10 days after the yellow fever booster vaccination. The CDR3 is CASGSSEETQYF. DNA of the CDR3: TGTGCCAGCGGGAGTAGCGAAGAGACCCAGTACTTC.